Here is one T cell receptor beta chain with its context. The data were taken from a study of control samples from healthy donors and cancer patients. TCRdb's table, derived via immunoSEQ multiplex PCR, lists solely in-frame clones and lacks some. Of about 140,000 clones in the sample, about 89% are singletons; the top ten hold around 4.9%. The TCR comes from a man aged 25-45 years in good health. Sequencing used blood.

The CDR3 region has the DNA TGTGCCAGCAGTGAAGAGGGACAAGGGTATAGCAATCAGCCCCAGCATTTT. This sequence encodes CASSEEGQGYSNQPQHF. The J gene is TRBJ1-5, the V gene TRBV6-1; TRBD1 might be the D (6 bases). Per germline, CDR1 MNHNS and CDR2 SASEGT. This CDR3 comprises 17 residues. With 1 base removed from V and 0 bases from J, the gap between germline ends came to 13 bases.